A selection of T cell receptor beta chains follows, all from one sample in a study of blood T cell repertoires in COVID-19. Assay: immunoSEQ multiplex PCR; the TCRdb copy retains only in-frame clones and omits some. The sample has 150,000 to 200,000 clones, roughly four fifths seen once; the top ten hold approximately 2.4%. The sample was peripheral blood. Source of these receptors: a human donor with acute or convalescent COVID-19. The donor label of this sample is uncertain. Both conserved end residues are part of each CDR3. The D gene is left open where the match is weak. The listing skips clone size in some rows; elsewhere it reads once, few, many or a size class.

v_call	j_call	d_call	clone_size	cdr3_length	cdr3_nt	cdr3_aa
TRBV7-9	TRBJ2-5	TRBD1	NA	14	TGTGCCAGCAGTAGACAGGGTTACCAAGAGACCCAGTACTTC	CASSRQGYQETQYF
TRBV6-5	TRBJ1-3	NA	NA	15	TGTGCCAGCAGCCGGGACGGGACATCTGGAAACACCATATATTTT	CASSRDGTSGNTIYF
TRBV9	TRBJ1-1	TRBD1	NA	14	TGTGCCAGCAGCTCTGGACAGGGATCGGCTGAAGCTTTCTTT	CASSSGQGSAEAFF
TRBV6-2/TRBV6-3	TRBJ2-1	TRBD2	NA	19	TGTGCCAGCAGCCCTATAGGGGGACTAGCGGGATTATCCTACAATGAGCAGTTCTTC	CASSPIGGLAGLSYNEQFF
TRBV12-3/TRBV12-4	TRBJ1-2	NA	NA	13	TGTGCCAGCAGTTTGGAGGGCGGGGGAAGCTACACCTTC	CASSLEGGGSYTF
TRBV6-5	TRBJ1-5	TRBD1	once	12	TGTGCCAGCGGACAGGGACATCAGCCCCAGCATTTT	CASGQGHQPQHF
TRBV6-5	TRBJ2-1	NA	NA	13	TGTGCCAGCAGTTACCGTCCCCCTGATGAGCAGTTCTTC	CASSYRPPDEQFF
TRBV6-5	TRBJ1-6	TRBD1	NA	14	TGTGCCAGCAGATTAGACAGGGCCGAGGGGACCCTCCACTTT	CASRLDRAEGTLHF
TRBV19	TRBJ1-2	TRBD1	NA	16	TGTGCCAGTAGATGGCCACAGGGGAGGAATAACTATGGCTACACCTTC	CASRWPQGRNNYGYTF
TRBV19	TRBJ2-2	NA	NA	12	TGTGCCAGTAGTACGGGGACCGGGGAGCTGTTTTTT	CASSTGTGELFF
TRBV7-3	TRBJ2-1	NA	NA	15	TGTGCCAGCAGCCCGAGGCCGGGAGAGGGCAATGAGCAGTTCTTC	CASSPRPGEGNEQFF
TRBV2	TRBJ1-1	TRBD1	NA	14	TGTGCCAGCAGAGGACAGGGGGCGCGAACTGAAGCTTTCTTT	CASRGQGARTEAFF
TRBV19	TRBJ2-7	TRBD1	NA	14	TGTGCCAGTAGAATCAGGACAGGAAGATACGAGCAGTACTTC	CASRIRTGRYEQYF
TRBV3-1/TRBV3-2	TRBJ2-2	NA	NA	15	TGTGCCAGCAGCCTGGGACATTTGAACACCGGGGAGCTGTTTTTT	CASSLGHLNTGELFF
TRBV3-1/TRBV3-2	TRBJ2-2	NA	once	18	TGTGCCAGCAGCCCGGCATCGTGGCGGGTCTCGAACACCGGGGAGCTGTTTTTT	CASSPASWRVSNTGELFF
TRBV3-1/TRBV3-2	TRBJ2-5	TRBD2	NA	17	TGTGCCAGCAGCCTCGCCCCTAGCGGGAGGTACCAAGAGACCCAGTACTTC	CASSLAPSGRYQETQYF
TRBV27	TRBJ2-3	NA	NA	14	TGTGCCAGCAGTTTAGACGGGAGTGTGGATACGCAGTATTTT	CASSLDGSVDTQYF
TRBV12-3/TRBV12-4	TRBJ1-1	NA	once	13	TGTGCCAGCAGTTTATTCGGGGGCACTGAAGCTTTCTTT	CASSLFGGTEAFF
TRBV20-1	TRBJ1-1	TRBD1	NA	11	TGCAGTGCGCCAGGGGGCACTGAAGCTTTCTTT	CSAPGGTEAFF
TRBV5-1	TRBJ2-7	NA	NA	16	TGCGCCAGCAGCTTGGCCGCCGGGACAAGCTCCTACGAGCAGTACTTC	CASSLAAGTSSYEQYF
TRBV27	TRBJ1-1	NA	NA	14	TGTGCCAGCAGTTGGAACCGCGGGAACACTGAAGCTTTCTTT	CASSWNRGNTEAFF
TRBV18	TRBJ2-7	NA	few	15	TGTGCCAGCACCACTAAGCAGGGATTGCCCTACGAGCAGTACTTC	CASTTKQGLPYEQYF
TRBV28	TRBJ2-5	TRBD2	NA	15	TGTGCCAGCAGCGAACTAGCGGGAGGGCCAGAGACCCAGTACTTC	CASSELAGGPETQYF
TRBV5-1	TRBJ2-3	TRBD2	NA	15	TGCGCCAGCAGCTTGGGCGGGGGGGTGAAGAATACGCAGTATTTT	CASSLGGGVKNTQYF
TRBV7-9	TRBJ1-2	NA	NA	13	TGTGCCAGCAGCTTAGTCGGCCAGGGAGGCGTCTTCTTC	CASSLVGQGGVFF
TRBV6-6	TRBJ1-2	NA	NA	12	TGTGCCAGCAGTTTCCTTAGCTATGGCTACACCTTC	CASSFLSYGYTF
TRBV12-3/TRBV12-4	TRBJ1-2	NA	NA	12	TGTGCCAGCAGTTTACAGGGTTATGGCTACACCTTC	CASSLQGYGYTF
TRBV2	TRBJ2-1	TRBD2	NA	17	TGTGCCAGCACTGTCTCTAGCGGGGGGGGACTGAGCGGTGAGCAGTTCTTC	CASTVSSGGGLSGEQFF
TRBV2	TRBJ2-2	NA	NA	12	TGTGCCGGAGGGTCGAGGACCGGGGAGCTGTTTTTT	CAGGSRTGELFF
TRBV5-4	TRBJ1-2	NA	NA	13	TGTGCCAGCAGCTTGGACAGTAACTATGGCTACACCTTC	CASSLDSNYGYTF
TRBV21-1	TRBJ1-2	NA	NA	15	TGTGCCAGCAGCTTTGAGTGCCGAATTAACTATGGCTACACCTTC	CASSFECRINYGYTF
TRBV2	TRBJ1-5	NA	NA	15	TGTGCCAGCAGTGGGGGAGACGGTAGCAATCAGCCCCAGCATTTT	CASSGGDGSNQPQHF
TRBV3-1/TRBV3-2	TRBJ2-7	NA	NA	15	TGTGCCAGCAGCTTCCCGGGGAGGAGCTCCTACGAGCAGTACTTC	CASSFPGRSSYEQYF
TRBV30	TRBJ2-1	TRBD1	NA	16	TGTGCCTGGAGTCTAACCGGGACAGGGGGAAGGGATGAGCAGTTCTTC	CAWSLTGTGGRDEQFF
TRBV10-2	TRBJ2-1	TRBD2	NA	11	TGCGCCAGCAGTGAGCTAGCGGGGCAGTTCTTC	CASSELAGQFF